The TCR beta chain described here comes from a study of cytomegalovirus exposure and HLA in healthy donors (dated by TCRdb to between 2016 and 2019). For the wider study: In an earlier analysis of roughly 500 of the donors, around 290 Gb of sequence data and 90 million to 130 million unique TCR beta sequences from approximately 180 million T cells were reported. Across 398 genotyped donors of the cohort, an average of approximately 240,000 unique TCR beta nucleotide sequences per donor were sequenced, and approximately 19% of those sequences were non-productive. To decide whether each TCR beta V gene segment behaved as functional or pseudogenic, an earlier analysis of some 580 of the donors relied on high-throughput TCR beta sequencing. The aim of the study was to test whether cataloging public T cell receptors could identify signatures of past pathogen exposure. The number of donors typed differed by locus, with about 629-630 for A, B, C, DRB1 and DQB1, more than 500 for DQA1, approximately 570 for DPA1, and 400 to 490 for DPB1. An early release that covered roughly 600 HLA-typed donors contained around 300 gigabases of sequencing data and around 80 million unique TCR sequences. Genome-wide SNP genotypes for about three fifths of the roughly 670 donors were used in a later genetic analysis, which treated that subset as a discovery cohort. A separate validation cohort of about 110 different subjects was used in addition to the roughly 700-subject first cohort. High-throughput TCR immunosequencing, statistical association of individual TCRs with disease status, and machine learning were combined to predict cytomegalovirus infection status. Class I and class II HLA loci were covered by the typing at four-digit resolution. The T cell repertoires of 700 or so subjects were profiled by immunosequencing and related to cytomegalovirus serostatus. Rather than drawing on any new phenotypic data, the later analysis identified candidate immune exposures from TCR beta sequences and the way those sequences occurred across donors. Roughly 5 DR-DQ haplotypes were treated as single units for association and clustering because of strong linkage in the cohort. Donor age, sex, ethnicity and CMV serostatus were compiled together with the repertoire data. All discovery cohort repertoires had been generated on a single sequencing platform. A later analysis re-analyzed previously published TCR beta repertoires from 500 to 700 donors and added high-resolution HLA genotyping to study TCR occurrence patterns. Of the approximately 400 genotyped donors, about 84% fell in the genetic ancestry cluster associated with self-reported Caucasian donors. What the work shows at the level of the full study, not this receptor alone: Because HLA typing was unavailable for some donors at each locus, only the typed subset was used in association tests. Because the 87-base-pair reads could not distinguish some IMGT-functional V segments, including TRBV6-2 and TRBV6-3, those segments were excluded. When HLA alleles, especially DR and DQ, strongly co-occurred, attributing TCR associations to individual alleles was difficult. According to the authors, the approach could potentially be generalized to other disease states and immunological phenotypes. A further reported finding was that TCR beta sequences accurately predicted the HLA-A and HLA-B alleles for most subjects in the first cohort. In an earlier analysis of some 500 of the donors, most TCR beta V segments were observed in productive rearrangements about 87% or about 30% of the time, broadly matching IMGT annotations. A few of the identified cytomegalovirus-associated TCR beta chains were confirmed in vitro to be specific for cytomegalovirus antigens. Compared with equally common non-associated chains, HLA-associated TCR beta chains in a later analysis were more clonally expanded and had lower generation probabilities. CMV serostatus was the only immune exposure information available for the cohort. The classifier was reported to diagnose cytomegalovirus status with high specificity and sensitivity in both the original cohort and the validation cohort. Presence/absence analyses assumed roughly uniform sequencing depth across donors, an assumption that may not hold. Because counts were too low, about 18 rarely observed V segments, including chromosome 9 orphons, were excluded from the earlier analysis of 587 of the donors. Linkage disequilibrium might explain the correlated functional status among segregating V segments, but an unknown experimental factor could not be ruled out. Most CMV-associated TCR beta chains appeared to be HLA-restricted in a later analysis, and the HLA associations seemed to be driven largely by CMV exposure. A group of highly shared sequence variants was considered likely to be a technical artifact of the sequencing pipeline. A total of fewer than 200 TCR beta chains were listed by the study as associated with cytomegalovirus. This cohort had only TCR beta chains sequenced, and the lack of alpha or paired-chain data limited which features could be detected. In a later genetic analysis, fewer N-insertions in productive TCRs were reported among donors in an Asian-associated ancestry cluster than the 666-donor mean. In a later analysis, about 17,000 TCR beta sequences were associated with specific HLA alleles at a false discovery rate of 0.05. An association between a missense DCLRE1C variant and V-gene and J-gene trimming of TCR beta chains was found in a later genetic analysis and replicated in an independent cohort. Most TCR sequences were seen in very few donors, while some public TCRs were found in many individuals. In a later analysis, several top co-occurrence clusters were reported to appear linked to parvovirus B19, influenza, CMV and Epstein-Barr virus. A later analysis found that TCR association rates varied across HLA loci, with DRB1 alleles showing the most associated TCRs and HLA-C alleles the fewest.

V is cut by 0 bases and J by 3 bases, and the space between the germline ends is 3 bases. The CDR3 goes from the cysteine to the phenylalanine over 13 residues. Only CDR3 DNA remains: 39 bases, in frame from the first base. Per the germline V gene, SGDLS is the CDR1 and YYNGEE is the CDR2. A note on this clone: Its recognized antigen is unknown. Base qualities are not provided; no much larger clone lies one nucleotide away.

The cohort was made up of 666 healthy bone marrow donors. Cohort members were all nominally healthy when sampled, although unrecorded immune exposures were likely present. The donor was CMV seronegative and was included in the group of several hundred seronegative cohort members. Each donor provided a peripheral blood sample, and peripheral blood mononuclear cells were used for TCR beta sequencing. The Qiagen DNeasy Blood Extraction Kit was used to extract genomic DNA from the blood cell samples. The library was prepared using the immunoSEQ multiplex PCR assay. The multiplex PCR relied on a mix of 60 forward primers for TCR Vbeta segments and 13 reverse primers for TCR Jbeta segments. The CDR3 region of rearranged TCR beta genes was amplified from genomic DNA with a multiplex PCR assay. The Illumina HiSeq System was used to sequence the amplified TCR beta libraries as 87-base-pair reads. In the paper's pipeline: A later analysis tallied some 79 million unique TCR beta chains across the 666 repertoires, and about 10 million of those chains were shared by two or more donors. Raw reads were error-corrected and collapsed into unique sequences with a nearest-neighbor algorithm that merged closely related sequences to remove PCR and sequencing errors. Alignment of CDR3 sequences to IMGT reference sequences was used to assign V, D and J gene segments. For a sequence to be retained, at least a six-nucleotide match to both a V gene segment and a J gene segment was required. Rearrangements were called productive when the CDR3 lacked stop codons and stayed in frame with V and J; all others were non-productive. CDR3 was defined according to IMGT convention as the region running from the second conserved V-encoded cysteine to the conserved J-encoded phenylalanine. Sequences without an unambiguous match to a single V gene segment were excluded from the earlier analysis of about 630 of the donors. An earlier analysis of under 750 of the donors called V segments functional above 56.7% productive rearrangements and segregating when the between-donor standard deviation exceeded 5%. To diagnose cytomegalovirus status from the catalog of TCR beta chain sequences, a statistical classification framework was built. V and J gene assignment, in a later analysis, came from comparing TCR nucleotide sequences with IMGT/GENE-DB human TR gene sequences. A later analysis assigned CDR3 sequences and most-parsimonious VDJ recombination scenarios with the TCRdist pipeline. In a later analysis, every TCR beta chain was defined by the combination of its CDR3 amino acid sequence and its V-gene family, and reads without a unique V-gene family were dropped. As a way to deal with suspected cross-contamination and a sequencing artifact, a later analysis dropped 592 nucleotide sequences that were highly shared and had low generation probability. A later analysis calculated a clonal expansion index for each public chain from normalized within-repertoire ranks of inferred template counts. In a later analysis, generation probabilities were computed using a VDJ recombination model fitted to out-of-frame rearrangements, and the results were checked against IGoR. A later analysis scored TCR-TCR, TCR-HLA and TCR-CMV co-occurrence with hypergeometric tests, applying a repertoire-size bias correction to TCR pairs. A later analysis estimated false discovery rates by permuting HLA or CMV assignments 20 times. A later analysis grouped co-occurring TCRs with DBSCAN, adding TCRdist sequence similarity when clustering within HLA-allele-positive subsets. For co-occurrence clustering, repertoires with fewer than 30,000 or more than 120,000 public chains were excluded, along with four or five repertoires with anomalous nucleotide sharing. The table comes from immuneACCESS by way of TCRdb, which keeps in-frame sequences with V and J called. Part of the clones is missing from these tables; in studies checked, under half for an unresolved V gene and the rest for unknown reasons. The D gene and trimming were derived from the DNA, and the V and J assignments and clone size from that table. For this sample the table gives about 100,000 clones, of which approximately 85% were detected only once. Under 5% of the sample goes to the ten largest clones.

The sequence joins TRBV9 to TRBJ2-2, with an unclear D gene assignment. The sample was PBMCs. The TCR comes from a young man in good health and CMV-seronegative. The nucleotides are TGTGCCAGCAGCGTAGGAGACACCGGGGAGCTGTTTTTT. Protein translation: CASSVGDTGELFF.